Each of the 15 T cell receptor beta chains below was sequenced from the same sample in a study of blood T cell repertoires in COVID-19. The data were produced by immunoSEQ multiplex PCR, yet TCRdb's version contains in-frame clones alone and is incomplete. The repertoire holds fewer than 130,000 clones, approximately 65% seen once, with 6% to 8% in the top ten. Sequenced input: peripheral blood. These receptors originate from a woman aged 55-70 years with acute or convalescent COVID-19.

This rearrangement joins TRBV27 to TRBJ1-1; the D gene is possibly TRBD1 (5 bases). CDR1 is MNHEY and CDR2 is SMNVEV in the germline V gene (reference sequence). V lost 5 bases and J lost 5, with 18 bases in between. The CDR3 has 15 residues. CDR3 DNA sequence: TGTGCCAGCAGTGAGGTTGTGCAGGGTTCGACTGAAGCTTTCTTT. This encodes CASSEVVQGSTEAFF.

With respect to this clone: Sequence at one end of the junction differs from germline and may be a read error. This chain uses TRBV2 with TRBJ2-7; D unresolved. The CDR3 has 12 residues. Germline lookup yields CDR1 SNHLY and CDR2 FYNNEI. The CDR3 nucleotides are TGTGCCAGCAGTGTGGGCTCCGACGAGCAGTACTTC. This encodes CASSVGSDEQYF.

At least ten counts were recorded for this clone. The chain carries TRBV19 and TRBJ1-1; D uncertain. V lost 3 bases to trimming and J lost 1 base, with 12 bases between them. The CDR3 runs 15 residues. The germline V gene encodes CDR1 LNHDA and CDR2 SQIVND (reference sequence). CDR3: CASSIKPGGNTEAFF. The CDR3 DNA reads TGTGCCAGTAGTATTAAGCCGGGAGGGAACACTGAAGCTTTCTTT.

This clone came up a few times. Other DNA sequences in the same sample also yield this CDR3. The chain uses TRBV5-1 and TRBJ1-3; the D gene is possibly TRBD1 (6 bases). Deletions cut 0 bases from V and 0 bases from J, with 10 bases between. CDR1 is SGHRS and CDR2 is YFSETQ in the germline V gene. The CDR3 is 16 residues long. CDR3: CASSLGYRASGNTIYF. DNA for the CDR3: TGCGCCAGCAGCTTGGGATACAGGGCCTCTGGAAACACCATATATTTT.

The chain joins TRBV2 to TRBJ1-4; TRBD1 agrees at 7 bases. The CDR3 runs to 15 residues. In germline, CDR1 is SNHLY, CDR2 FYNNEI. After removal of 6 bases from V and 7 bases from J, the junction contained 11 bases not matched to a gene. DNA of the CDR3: TGTGCCAGCAGCGCCCCGGGGCAGGGGGGTGAAAAACTGTTTTTT. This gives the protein CASSAPGQGGEKLFF. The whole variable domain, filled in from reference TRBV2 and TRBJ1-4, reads EPEVTQTPSHQVTQMGQEVILRCVPISNHLYFYWYRQILGQKVEFLVSFYNNEISEKSEIFDDQFSVERPDGSNFTLKIRSTKLEDSAMYFCASSAPGQGGEKLFFGSGTQLSVL.

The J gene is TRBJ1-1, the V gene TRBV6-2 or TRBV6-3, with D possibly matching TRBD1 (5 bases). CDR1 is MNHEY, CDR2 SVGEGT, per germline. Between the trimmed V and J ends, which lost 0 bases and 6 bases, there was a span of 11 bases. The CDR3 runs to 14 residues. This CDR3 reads CASSYSARQSEAFF. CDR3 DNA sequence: TGTGCCAGCAGTTACTCGGCCAGACAGTCTGAAGCTTTCTTT.

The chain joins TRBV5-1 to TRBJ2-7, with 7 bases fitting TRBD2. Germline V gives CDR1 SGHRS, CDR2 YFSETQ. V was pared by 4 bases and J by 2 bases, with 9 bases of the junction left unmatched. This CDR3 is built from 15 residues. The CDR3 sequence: CASSPTPSGTYEQYF. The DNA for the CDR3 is TGCGCCAGCAGCCCCACCCCCAGCGGGACCTACGAGCAGTACTTC.

Here the CDR3 reads CASSYDRANLNTEAFF. Here the CDR3 DNA reads TGTGCCAGCAGTTATGATCGAGCAAATTTGAACACTGAAGCTTTCTTT. The V call is TRBV6-5, the J call TRBJ1-1; D gene uncertain. Per germline, CDR1 MNHEY and CDR2 SVGAGI. V was shortened by 3 bases and J by 0 bases, with 14 bases between the two germline ends. The length of the CDR3 is 16 residues.

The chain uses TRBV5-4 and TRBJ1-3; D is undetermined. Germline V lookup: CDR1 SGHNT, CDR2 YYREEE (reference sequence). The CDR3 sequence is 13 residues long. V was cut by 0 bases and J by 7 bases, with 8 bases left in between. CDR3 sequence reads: CASSLDQFNTIYF. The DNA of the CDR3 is TGTGCCAGCAGCTTGGACCAGTTCAACACCATATATTTT.

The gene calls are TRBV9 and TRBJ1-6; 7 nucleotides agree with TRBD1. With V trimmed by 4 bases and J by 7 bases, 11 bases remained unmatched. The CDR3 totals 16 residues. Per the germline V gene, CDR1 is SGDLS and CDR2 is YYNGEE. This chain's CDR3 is CASSPSGDSVNSPLHF. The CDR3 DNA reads TGTGCCAGCAGCCCTTCCGGGGACAGTGTCAATTCACCCCTCCACTTT.

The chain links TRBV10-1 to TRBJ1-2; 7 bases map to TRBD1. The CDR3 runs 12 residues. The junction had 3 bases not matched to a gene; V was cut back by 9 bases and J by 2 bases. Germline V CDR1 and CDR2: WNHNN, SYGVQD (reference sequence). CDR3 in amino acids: CARIQGNYGYTF. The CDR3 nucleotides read TGCGCCAGGATACAGGGGAACTATGGCTACACCTTC.

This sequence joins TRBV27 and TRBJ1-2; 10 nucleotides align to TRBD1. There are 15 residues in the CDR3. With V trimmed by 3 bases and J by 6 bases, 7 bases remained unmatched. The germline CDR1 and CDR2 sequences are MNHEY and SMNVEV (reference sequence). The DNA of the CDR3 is TGTGCCAGCAGTTTGGGTGGACAGGGGGTCGATGGCTACACCTTC. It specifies CASSLGGQGVDGYTF.

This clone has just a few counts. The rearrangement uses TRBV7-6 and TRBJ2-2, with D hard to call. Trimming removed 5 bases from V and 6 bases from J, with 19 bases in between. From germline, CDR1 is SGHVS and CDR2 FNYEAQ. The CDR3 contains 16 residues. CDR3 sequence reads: CASSLGGRLKSGELFF. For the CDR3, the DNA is TGTGCCAGCAGCCTAGGTGGCAGGTTAAAGTCCGGGGAGCTGTTTTTT.

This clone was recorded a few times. The CDR3 spells CASSPGNRANSGNTIYF. The CDR3 nucleotides read TGTGCCAGCTCACCCGGGAACAGGGCGAACTCTGGAAACACCATATATTTT. J is TRBJ1-3 and V is TRBV18; the D gene is possibly TRBD1 (6 bases). Trimming stripped 3 bases from V and 0 bases from J, with 15 bases between. The CDR3 sequence is 17 residues long. Germline V gene sequence: CDR1 KGHSH, CDR2 LQKENI.

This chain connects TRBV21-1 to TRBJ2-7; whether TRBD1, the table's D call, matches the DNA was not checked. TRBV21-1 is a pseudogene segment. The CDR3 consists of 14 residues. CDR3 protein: CASSPRTAAYEQYF. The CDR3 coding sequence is TGTGCCAGCAGCCCCCGGACAGCGGCCTACGAGCAGTACTTC.